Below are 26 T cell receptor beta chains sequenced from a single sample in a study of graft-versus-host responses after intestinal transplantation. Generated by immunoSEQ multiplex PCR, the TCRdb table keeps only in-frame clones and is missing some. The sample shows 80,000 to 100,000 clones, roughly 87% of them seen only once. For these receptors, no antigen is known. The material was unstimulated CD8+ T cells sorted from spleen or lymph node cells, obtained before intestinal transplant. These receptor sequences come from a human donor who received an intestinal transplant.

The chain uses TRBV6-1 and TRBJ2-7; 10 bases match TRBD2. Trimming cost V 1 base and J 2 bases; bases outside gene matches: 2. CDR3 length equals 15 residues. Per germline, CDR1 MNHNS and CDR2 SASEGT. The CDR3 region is CASSEDLAGAYEQYF. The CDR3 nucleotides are TGTGCCAGCAGTGAAGACCTAGCGGGGGCCTACGAGCAGTACTTC.

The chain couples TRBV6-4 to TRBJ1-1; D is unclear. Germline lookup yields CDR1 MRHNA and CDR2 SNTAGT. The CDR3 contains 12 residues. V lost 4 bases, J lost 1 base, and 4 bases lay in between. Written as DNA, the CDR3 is TGTGCCAGCAGTGCCAGGAACACTGAAGCTTTCTTT. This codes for CASSARNTEAFF.

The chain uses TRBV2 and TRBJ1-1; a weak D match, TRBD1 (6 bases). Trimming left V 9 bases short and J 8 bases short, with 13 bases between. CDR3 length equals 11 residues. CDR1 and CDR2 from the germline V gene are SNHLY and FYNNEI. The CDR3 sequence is CARHNGGEAFF. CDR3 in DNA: TGTGCCAGGCACAACGGGGGCGAAGCTTTCTTT.

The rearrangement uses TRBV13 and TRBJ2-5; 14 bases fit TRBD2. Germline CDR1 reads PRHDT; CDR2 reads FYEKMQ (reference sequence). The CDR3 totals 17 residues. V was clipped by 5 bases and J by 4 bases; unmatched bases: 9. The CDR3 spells CASSPQGLAGVSETQYF. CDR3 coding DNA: TGTGCCAGCAGCCCCCAGGGACTAGCGGGAGTGTCAGAGACCCAGTACTTC.

The CDR3: CASGQDRAPDTQYF. In DNA form, the CDR3 reads TGTGCTAGTGGTCAAGACAGGGCCCCAGATACGCAGTATTTT. The gene calls are TRBV12-5 and TRBJ2-3, with 7 bases identical to TRBD1. Per the germline V gene, CDR1 is LGHNT and CDR2 is FRNRAP. The V and J ends lost 5 bases and 4 bases, in that order; junction bases with no gene match: 6. The CDR3 loop spans 14 amino acids.

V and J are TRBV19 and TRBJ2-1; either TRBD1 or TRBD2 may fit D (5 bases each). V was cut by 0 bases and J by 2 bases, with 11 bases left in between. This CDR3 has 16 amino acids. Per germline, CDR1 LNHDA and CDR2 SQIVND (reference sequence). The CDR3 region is CASSIEGPSPYNEQFF. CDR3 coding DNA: TGTGCCAGTAGTATAGAGGGGCCTAGCCCCTACAATGAGCAGTTCTTC.

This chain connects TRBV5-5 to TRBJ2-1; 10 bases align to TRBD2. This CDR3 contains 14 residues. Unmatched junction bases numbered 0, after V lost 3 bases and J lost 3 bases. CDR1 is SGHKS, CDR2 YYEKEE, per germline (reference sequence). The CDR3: CASSSSGGYNEQFF. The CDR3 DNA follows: TGTGCCAGCAGCTCTAGCGGGGGCTACAATGAGCAGTTCTTC.

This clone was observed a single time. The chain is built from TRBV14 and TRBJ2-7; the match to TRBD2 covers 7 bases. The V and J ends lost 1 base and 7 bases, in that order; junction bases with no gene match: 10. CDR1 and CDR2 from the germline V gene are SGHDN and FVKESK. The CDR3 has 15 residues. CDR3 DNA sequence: TGTGCCAGCAGCCAAGCGGGAGGAAGGGTGGGGGAGCAGTACTTC. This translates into CASSQAGGRVGEQYF.

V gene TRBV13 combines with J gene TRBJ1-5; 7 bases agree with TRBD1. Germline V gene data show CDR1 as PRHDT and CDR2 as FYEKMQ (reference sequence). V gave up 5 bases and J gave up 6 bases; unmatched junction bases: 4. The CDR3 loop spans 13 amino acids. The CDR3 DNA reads TGTGCCAGCAGCGTGGGACAGTCTCAGCCCCAGCATTTT. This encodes CASSVGQSQPQHF.

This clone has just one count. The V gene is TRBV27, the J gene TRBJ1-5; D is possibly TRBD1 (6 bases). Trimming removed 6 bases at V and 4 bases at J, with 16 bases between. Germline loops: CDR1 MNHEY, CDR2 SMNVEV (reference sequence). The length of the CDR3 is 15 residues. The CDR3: CASSPTGTYNQPQHF. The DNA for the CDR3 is TGTGCCAGCAGCCCTACAGGGACCTATAATCAGCCCCAGCATTTT.

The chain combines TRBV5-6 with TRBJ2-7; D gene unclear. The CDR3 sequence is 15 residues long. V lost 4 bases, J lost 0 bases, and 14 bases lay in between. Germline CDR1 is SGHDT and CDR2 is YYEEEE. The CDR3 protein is CASSPGLRSSYEQYF. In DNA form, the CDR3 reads TGTGCCAGCAGCCCCGGGTTGCGGAGCTCCTACGAGCAGTACTTC.

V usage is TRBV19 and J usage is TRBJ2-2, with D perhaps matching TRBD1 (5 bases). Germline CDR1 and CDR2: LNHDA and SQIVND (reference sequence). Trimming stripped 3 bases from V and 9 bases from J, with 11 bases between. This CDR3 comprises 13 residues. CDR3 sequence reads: CASSMSGLWELFF. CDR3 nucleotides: TGTGCCAGTAGTATGTCAGGGCTCTGGGAGCTGTTTTTT.

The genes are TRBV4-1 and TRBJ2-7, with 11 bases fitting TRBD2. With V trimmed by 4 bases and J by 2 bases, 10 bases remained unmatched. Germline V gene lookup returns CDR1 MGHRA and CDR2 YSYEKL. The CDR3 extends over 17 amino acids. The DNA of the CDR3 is TGCGCCAGCAGCCTCACCAGCCCACTAGCGGGAGCCTACGAGCAGTACTTC. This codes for CASSLTSPLAGAYEQYF.

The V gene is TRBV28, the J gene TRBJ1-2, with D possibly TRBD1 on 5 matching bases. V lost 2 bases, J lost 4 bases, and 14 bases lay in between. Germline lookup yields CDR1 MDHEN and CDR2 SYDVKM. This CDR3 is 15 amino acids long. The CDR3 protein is CASSLEGDILYGYTF. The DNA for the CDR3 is TGTGCCAGCAGTTTAGAAGGGGATATACTCTATGGCTACACCTTC.

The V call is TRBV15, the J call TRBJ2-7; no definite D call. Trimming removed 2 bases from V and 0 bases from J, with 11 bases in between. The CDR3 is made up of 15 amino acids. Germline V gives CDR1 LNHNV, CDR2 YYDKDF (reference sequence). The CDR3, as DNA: TGTGCCACCAGCAGAATTCGAGACTCCTCCTACGAGCAGTACTTC. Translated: CATSRIRDSSYEQYF. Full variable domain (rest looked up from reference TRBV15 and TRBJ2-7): DAMVIQNPRYQVTQFGKPVTLSCSQTLNHNVMYWYQQKSSQAPKLLFHYYDKDFNNEADTPDNFQSRRPNTSFCFLDIRSPGLGDTAMYLCATSRIRDSSYEQYFGPGTRLTVT.

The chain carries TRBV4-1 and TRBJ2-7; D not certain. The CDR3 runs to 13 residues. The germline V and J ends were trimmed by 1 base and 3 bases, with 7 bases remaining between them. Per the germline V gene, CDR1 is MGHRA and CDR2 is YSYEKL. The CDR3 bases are TGCGCCAGCAGCCAAGCCCAAGGCTACGAGCAGTACTTC. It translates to CASSQAQGYEQYF.

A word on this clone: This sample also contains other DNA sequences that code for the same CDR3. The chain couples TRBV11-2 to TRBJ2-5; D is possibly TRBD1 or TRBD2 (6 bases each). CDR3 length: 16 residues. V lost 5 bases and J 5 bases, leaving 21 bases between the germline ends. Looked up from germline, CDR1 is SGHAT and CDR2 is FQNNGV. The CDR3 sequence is CASSRTGRRGGETQYF. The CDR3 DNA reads TGTGCCAGCAGCCGTACAGGGAGAAGAGGGGGGGAGACCCAGTACTTC.

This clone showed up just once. CDR3 DNA sequence: TGTGCCAGCAGCCGTAGTCCGGGACACCGAGTTGAAAAACTGTTTTTT. It is translated as CASSRSPGHRVEKLFF. The chain links TRBV11-2 to TRBJ1-4; possible D gene TRBD1, 6 bases. The CDR3 has 16 residues. CDR1 SGHAT and CDR2 FQNNGV come from the germline V gene. Trimming took off 5 bases at V and 7 bases at J, with 20 bases between the two ends. Supplemented by reference TRBV11-2 and TRBJ1-4, the full variable domain reads EAGVAQSPRYKIIEKRQSVAFWCNPISGHATLYWYQQILGQGPKLLIQFQNNGVVDDSQLPKDRFSAERLKGVDSTLKIQPAKLEDSAVYLCASSRSPGHRVEKLFFGSGTQLSVL.

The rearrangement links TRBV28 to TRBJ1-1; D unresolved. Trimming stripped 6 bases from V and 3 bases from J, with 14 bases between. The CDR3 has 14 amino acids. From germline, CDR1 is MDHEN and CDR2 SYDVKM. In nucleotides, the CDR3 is TGTGCCAGCAGCCCTACAAAGGTGGACACTGAAGCTTTCTTT. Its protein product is CASSPTKVDTEAFF.

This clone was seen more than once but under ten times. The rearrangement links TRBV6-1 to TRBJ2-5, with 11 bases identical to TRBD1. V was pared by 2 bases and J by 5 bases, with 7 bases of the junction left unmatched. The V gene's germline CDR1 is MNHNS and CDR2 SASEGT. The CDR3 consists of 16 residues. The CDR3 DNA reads TGTGCCAGCAGTGAAAGGTGGACAGGGGGCAGTGAGACCCAGTACTTC. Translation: CASSERWTGGSETQYF.

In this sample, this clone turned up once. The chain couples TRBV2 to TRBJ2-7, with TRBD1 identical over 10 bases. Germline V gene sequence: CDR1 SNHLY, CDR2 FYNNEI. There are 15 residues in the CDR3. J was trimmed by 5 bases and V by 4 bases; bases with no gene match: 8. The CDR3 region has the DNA TGTGCCAGCAGTGGGGGGGACAGGGGAAGCAACGAGCAGTACTTC. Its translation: CASSGGDRGSNEQYF.

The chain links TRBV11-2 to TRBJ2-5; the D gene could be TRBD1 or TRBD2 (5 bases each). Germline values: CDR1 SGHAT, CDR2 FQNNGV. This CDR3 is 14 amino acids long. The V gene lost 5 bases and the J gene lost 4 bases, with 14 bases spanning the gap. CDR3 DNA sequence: TGTGCCAGCAGCCCCACCGGGGCCTTAGAGACCCAGTACTTC. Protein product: CASSPTGALETQYF.

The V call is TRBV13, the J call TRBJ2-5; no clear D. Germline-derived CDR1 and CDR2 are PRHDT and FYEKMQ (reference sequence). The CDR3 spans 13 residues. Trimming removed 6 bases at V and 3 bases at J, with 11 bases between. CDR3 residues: CASSSRAEETQYF. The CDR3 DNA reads TGTGCCAGCAGTTCCCGGGCCGAAGAGACCCAGTACTTC.

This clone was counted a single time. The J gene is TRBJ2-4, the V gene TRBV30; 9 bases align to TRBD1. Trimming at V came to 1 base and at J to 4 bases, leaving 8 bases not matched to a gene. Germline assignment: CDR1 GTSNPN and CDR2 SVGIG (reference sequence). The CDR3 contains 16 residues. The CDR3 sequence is CAWSAAQGAPKNIQYF. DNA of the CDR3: TGTGCCTGGAGTGCGGCACAGGGGGCACCTAAAAACATTCAGTACTTC.

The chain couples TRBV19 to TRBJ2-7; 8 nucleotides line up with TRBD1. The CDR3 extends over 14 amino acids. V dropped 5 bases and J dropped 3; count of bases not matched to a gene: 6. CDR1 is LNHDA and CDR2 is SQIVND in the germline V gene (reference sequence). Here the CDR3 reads CASSLRDRFYEQYF. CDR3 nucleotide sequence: TGTGCCAGTAGTCTCCGGGACAGGTTCTACGAGCAGTACTTC.

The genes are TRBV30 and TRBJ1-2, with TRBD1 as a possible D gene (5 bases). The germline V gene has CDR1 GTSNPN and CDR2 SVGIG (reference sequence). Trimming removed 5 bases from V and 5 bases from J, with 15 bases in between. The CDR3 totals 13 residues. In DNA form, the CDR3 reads TGTGCCTGGGAAGCCGGGACCCTGTATGGCTACACCTTC. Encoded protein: CAWEAGTLYGYTF. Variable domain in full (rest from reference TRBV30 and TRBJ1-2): SQTIHQWPATLVQPVGSPLSLECTVEGTSNPNLYWYRQAAGRGLQLLFYSVGIGQISSEVPQNLSASRPQDRQFILSSKKLLLSDSGFYLCAWEAGTLYGYTFGSGTRLTVV.